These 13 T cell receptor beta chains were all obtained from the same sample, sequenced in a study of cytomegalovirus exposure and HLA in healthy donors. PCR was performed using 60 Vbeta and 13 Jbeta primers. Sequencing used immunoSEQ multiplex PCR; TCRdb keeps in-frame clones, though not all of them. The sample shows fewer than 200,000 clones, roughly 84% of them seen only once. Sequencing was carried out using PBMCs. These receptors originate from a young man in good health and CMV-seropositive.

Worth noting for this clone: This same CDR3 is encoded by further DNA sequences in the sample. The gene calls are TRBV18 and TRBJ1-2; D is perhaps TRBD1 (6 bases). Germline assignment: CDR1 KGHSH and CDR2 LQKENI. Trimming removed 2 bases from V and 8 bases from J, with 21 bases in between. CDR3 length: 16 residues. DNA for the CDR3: TGTGCCAGCTCACCAACTTCTCCGCAGGGGAATACAGGCTACACCTTC. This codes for CASSPTSPQGNTGYTF.

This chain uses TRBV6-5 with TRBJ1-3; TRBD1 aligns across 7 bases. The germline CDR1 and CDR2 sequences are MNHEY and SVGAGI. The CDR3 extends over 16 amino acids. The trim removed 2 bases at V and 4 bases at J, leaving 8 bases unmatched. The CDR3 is CASSYRWDRRGNTIYF. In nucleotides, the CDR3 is TGTGCCAGCAGTTACCGATGGGACAGAAGGGGAAACACCATATATTTT.

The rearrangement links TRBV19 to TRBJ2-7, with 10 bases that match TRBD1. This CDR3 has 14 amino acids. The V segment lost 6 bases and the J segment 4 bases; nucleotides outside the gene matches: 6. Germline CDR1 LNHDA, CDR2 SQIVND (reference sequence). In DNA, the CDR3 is TGTGCCAGTAGCCCCGGGACAGGGGCGTACGAGCAGTACTTC. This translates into CASSPGTGAYEQYF.

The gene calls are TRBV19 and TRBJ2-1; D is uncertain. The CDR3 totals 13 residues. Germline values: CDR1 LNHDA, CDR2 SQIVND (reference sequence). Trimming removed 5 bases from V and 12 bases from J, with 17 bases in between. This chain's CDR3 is CASSDRGPTGQFF. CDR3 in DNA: TGTGCCAGTAGTGACCGAGGCCCGACGGGGCAGTTCTTC.

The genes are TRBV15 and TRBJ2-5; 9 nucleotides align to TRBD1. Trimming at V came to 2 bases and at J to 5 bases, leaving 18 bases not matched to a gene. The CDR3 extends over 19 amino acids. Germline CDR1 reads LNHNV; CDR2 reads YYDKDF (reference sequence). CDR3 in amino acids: CATSRITGGALTSGETQYF. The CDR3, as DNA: TGTGCCACCAGCAGAATTACAGGGGGCGCGTTAACCTCTGGGGAGACCCAGTACTTC.

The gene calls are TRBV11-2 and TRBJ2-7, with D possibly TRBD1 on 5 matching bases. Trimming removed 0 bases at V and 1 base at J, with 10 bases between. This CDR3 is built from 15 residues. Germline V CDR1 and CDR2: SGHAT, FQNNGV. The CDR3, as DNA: TGTGCCAGCAGCTTAGATCCAGGGCCATCCTACGAGCAGTACGTC. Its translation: CASSLDPGPSYEQYV.

This chain's CDR3 is CASSPGGQGYEQYF. As DNA, the CDR3 is TGTGCCAGCAGCCCAGGGGGACAGGGATACGAGCAGTACTTC. The chain uses TRBV4-2 and TRBJ2-7; TRBD1 aligns across 9 bases. The CDR3 loop spans 14 amino acids. The V gene end was trimmed by 4 bases and the J gene end by 4 bases; junction bases not matched to a gene: 5. The germline gives CDR1 LGHNA, CDR2 YNFKEQ.

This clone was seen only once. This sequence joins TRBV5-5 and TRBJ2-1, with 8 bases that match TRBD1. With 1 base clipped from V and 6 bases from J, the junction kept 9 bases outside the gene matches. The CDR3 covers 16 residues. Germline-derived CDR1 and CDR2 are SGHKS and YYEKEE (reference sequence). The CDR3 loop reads CASSLLTGGFSNEQFF. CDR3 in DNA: TGTGCCAGCAGCTTGCTCACAGGGGGGTTCTCCAATGAGCAGTTCTTC.

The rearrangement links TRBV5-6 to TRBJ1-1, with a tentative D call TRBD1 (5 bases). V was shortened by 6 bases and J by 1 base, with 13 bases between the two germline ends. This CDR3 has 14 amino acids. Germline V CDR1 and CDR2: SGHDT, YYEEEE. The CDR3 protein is CASTRPGRNTEAFF. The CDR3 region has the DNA TGTGCCAGCACCCGGCCAGGGCGGAACACTGAAGCTTTCTTT.

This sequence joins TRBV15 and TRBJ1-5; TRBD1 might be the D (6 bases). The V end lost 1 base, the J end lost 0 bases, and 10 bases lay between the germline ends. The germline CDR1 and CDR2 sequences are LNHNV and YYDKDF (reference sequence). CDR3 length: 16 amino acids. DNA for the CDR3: TGTGCCACCAGCAGAGGGACAGATAATAGCAATCAGCCCCAGCATTTT. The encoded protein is CATSRGTDNSNQPQHF.

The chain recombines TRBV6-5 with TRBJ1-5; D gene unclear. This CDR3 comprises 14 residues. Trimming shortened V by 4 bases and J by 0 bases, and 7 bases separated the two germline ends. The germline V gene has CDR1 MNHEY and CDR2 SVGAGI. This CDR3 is CASSSHYSNQPQHF. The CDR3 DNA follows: TGTGCCAGCAGTTCCCACTATAGCAATCAGCCCCAGCATTTT.

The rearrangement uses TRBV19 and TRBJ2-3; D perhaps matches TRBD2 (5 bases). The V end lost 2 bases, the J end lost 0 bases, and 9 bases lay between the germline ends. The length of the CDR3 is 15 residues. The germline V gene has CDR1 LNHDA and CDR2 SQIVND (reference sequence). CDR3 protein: CASSIMSGSTDTQYF. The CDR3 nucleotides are TGTGCCAGTAGTATAATGAGCGGCAGCACAGATACGCAGTATTTT.

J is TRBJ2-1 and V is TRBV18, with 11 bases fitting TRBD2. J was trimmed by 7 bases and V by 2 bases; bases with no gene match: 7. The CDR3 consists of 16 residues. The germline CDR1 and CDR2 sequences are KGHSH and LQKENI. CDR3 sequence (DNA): TGTGCCAGCTCACCAAGACTAGCGGGACCCAGGAATGAGCAGTTCTTC. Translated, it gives CASSPRLAGPRNEQFF.